The source of this T cell receptor beta chain is a study of shared clonotypes between healthy human individuals. General study results and limits: About 5% of naive CD4 clonotypes were shared across a few donors. Among donors, the sharing of clonotypes was expected to be influenced by sequencing depth.

Assay used: immunoSEQ multiplex PCR; TCRdb lists only in-frame clones, some missing. The sample consists of over a million clones, 98% of them appearing once. Turning to this clone: Its specificity is not known.

The CDR3 totals 15 residues. V lost 0 bases to trimming and J lost 0 bases, with 7 bases between them. Germline V lookup: CDR1 MRHNA, CDR2 SNTAGT. The chain couples TRBV6-4 to TRBJ2-3; D possibly uses TRBD1 or TRBD2 (5 bases each). Source material: naive CD4+ T cells sorted from blood. Subset defined: CD45RA+ positively selected. This TCR came from a man aged 25 to 45 in good health. The CDR3 nucleotides are TGTGCCAGCAGTGACTCGTGGGACAGCACAGATACGCAGTATTTT. This gives the protein CASSDSWDSTDTQYF.